These T cell receptor beta chains were read from a single sample in a study of blood T cell repertoires in COVID-19. Using immunoSEQ multiplex PCR, the repertoire was profiled, and TCRdb retains in-frame clones only, with some absent. The sample gives some 200,000 clones, around 90% of which show up once; around a fifth is in the top ten. Sequences were obtained from peripheral blood. These receptors were obtained from a man between 60 and 75 years old with active or convalescent COVID-19. Both conserved end residues are part of each CDR3. The D gene is left open where the match is weak. Clone size appears in some rows only: once, few, many, or a class for an expanded clone.

d_call	v_call	cdr3_length	j_call	clone_size	cdr3_aa	cdr3_nt
TRBD1	TRBV5-1	18	TRBJ1-6	-	CASSQHYRGGSYNSPLHF	TGCGCCAGCAGCCAACACTACAGGGGTGGATCCTATAATTCACCCCTCCACTTT
TRBD1	TRBV11-2	14	TRBJ1-2	-	CAIHRGQGAYGYTF	TGTGCCATCCACCGGGGACAGGGTGCCTATGGCTACACCTTC
-	TRBV6-5	12	TRBJ1-6	few	CASTYAGGAPHF	TGTGCCAGCACCTATGCGGGGGGCGCCCCCCACTTT
TRBD1	TRBV2	15	TRBJ1-5	-	CASSKRTGGTQPQHF	TGTGCCAGCAGTAAACGGACAGGGGGGACTCAGCCCCAGCATTTT
-	TRBV19	16	TRBJ1-2	-	CASSPFMDTRNYGYTF	TGTGCCAGTAGTCCATTCATGGACACCAGAAACTATGGCTACACCTTC
-	TRBV7-2	15	TRBJ2-2	-	CASSSGRQGGGELFF	TGTGCCAGCAGCTCAGGAAGACAGGGAGGCGGGGAGCTGTTTTTT
TRBD2	TRBV9	15	TRBJ2-1	-	CASSVDRGDYNEQFF	TGTGCCAGCAGCGTAGACCGGGGGGACTACAATGAGCAGTTCTTC
-	TRBV6-5	14	TRBJ2-7	once	CASSTAGHPYEQYF	TGTGCCAGCAGTACCGCGGGGCACCCCTACGAGCAGTACTTC
-	TRBV21-1	17	TRBJ1-2	-	CASSKVDHKLTGDGYTF	TGTGCCAGCAGCAAAGTTGACCACAAACTCACGGGGGACGGCTACACCTTC
-	TRBV12-3/TRBV12-4	11	TRBJ2-7	-	CASSFGGEQYF	TGTGCCAGCAGTTTCGGAGGCGAGCAGTACTTC
-	TRBV6-5	16	TRBJ2-7	-	CASSYSVRGGSYEQYF	TGTGCCAGCAGTTACTCGGTAAGAGGAGGCTCCTACGAGCAGTACTTC
-	TRBV2	15	TRBJ1-5	once	CASSVTLESNQPQHF	TGTGCCAGCAGCGTTACCTTAGAGAGCAATCAGCCCCAGCATTTT
TRBD1	TRBV19	16	TRBJ1-2	-	CASSPGTGFGNYGYTF	TGTGCCAGTAGCCCCGGGACAGGGTTTGGTAACTATGGCTACACCTTC
TRBD2	TRBV19	15	TRBJ2-3	-	CASSITSGVPDTQYF	TGTGCCAGTAGTATCACTAGCGGTGTGCCAGATACGCAGTATTTT